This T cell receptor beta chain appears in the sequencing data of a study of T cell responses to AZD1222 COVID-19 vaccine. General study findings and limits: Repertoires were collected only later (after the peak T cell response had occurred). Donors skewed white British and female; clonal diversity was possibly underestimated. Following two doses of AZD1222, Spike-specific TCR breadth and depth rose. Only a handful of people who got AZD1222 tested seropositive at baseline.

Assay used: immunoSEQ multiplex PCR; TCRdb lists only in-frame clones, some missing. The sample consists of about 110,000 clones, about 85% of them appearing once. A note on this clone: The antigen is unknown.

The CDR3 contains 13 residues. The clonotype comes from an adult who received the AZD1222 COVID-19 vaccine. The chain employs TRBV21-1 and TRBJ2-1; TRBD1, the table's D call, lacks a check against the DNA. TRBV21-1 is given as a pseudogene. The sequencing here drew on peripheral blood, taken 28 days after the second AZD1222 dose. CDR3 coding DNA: TGTGCCAGCAGCTCGCAGGGTGACAATGAGCAGTTCTTC. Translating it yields CASSSQGDNEQFF.